This T cell receptor beta chain was profiled in a study of T cell changes during pregnancy in multiple sclerosis. The repertoire was sequenced with immunoSEQ multiplex PCR; TCRdb's copy has only in-frame clones and lacks some. This table has 60,000 to 65,000 clones, about 90% appearing once. The CDR3 has 15 amino acids. In germline, CDR1 is MDHEN, CDR2 SYDVKM. The trim removed 5 bases at V and 3 bases at J, leaving 5 bases unmatched. The TCR sequence derives from a female donor in good health, enrolled as a control in a pregnancy study. The sequencing here drew on peripheral blood, taken in the second trimester of pregnancy. The chain recombines TRBV28 with TRBJ2-1; 9 positions agree with TRBD2. CDR3 amino acids: CASSKRGVLYNEQFF. CDR3 DNA: TGTGCCAGCAGTAAGCGGGGGGTGCTCTACAATGAGCAGTTCTTC.